This paragraph covers one T cell receptor (beta chain) sequence. Its specificity is not known. This entry comes from a study of cytomegalovirus exposure and HLA in healthy donors. In the PCR, 60 Vbeta and 13 Jbeta primers were used. Profiled with immunoSEQ multiplex PCR; TCRdb holds only in-frame clones, not every one. Among about 210,000 clones listed, roughly 85% were seen once. General study results and limits: An assumption of roughly uniform sequencing depth across donors underlay the presence/absence analyses. Apparent HLA restriction characterized most CMV-associated TCR beta chains in a later analysis. Among TCR beta chains, those listed as cytomegalovirus-associated numbered under 200.

V was clipped by 3 bases and J by 5 bases; unmatched bases: 7. From germline, CDR1 is SGDLS and CDR2 YYNGEE. CDR3 length: 16 amino acids. This TCR derives from a male donor in good health and CMV-seronegative. The chain links TRBV9 to TRBJ2-1; TRBD2 agrees at 11 bases. The sequenced sample consisted of PBMCs. Here the CDR3 DNA reads TGTGCCAGCAGCGCAACGGGACTAGCGGACAACAATGAGCAGTTCTTC. It is translated as CASSATGLADNNEQFF.